This T cell receptor (beta chain) was documented in a study of long-term antiretroviral therapy in people with HIV. The assay, immunoSEQ v3.0, was run at survey level. Produced via immunoSEQ multiplex PCR; TCRdb's table is partial and in-frame only. The sample has some 1,800 clones; around 88% are singletons. V lost 4 bases to trimming and J lost 2 bases; unmatched junction nucleotides: 3. CDR1 SGDLS and CDR2 YYNGEE come from the germline V gene. CDR3 length equals 15 residues. The chain has TRBV9 and TRBJ2-7, with 13 bases identical to TRBD2. The sample was unsorted PBMCs, taken 0.7 years after starting antiretroviral therapy. This TCR derives from a woman in her fifties or sixties with HIV. CDR3 loop: CASSPGTSGAYEQYF. As DNA, the CDR3 is TGTGCCAGCAGCCCCGGGACTAGCGGGGCCTACGAGCAGTACTTC.